One and the same sample provided the 15 T cell receptor beta chains below, sequenced in a study of blood T cells in healthy people across ages. A J-beta primer mix and a sample-barcoded 5' primer were used in a second PCR of about 7 to 12 cycles. TCRdb ran MiXCR on the 5' RACE reads and lists one entry per CDR3 protein. The sample holds 650,000 to 900,000 distinct CDR3 sequences, about 62% seen once. The sequencing input was blood. These TCRs come from a man younger than 40 in good health.

This sequence joins TRBV20-1 and TRBJ2-5; TRBD1 matches at 9 bases. TRBJ2-7 matches the DNA end more closely, so the J call is doubtful. The CDR3 spans 13 residues. The germline V gene has CDR1 DFQATT and CDR2 SNEGSKA (reference sequence). CDR3 nucleotide sequence: TGCAGTGCTCAGGACAGGGGCCAATACGAGCAGTACTTC. Encoded protein: CSAQDRGQYEQYF.

This clonotype was observed a few times. This chain links TRBV3-1 with TRBJ2-7, with D possibly TRBD1 on 7 matching bases. The CDR3 loop spans 16 amino acids. The germline gives CDR1 LGHDT, CDR2 YNNKEL (reference sequence). Trimming removed 2 bases at V and 2 bases at J, with 16 bases between. CDR3 amino acids: CASSQSLQGRPYEQYF. CDR3 bases: TGTGCCAGCAGCCAAAGCCTACAGGGGAGGCCCTACGAGCAGTACTTC.

This clonotype was counted a single time. The J gene is TRBJ2-1, the V gene TRBV6-5; 7 nucleotides match TRBD1. The CDR3 consists of 15 residues. The J segment lost 10 bases and the V segment lost 3 bases, leaving 12 bases of the junction unmatched. CDR1 and CDR2 (germline): MNHEY, SVGAGI. CDR3 sequence: CASSYRRTGSYEQFF. The CDR3 DNA sequence: TGTGCCAGCAGTTATCGCCGGACAGGCAGCTACGAGCAGTTCTTC.

V gene TRBV7-2 combines with J gene TRBJ1-5; D unclear. Germline V gives CDR1 SGHTA, CDR2 FQGNSA. V was pared by 0 bases and J by 2 bases, with 8 bases between. This CDR3 spans 15 amino acids. The CDR3 sequence is CASSLAGSGNQPQHF. The CDR3 DNA sequence: TGTGCCAGCAGCTTAGCCGGATCTGGCAATCAGCCCCAGCATTTT.

In this sample, this clonotype turned up a few times. The chain carries TRBV9 and TRBJ2-5; D perhaps matches TRBD1 (5 bases). Trimming took off 3 bases at V and 2 bases at J, with 11 bases between the two ends. Germline-derived CDR1 and CDR2 are SGDLS and YYNGEE. This CDR3 contains 14 residues. CDR3 bases: TGTGCCAGCAGCGCCGACAGCCAACAAGAGACCCAGTACTTC. Translating it yields CASSADSQQETQYF.

The chain carries TRBV6-2 or TRBV6-3 and TRBJ2-3; 14 positions agree with TRBD2. CDR3 size: 18 residues. The germline V gene encodes CDR1 MNHEY and CDR2 SVGEGT. V lost 2 bases to trimming and J lost 2 bases; unmatched junction nucleotides: 6. This CDR3 is CASSYPRTSGGITDTQYF. CDR3 nucleotide sequence: TGTGCCAGCAGTTACCCTCGGACTAGCGGGGGGATCACAGATACGCAGTATTTT.

This clonotype was seen a few times. V and J are TRBV6-5 and TRBJ2-1, with TRBD2 matching over 12 bases. The CDR3 is 16 residues long. In germline, CDR1 is MNHEY, CDR2 SVGAGI. Losses at the gene ends were 0 bases for V and 10 bases for J; bases not matched to a gene: 7. In DNA form, the CDR3 reads TGTGCCAGCAGTTACTCCCTAGCGGGGGGGCGATGGGAGCAGTTCTTC. Its protein is CASSYSLAGGRWEQFF.

The genes are TRBV6-5 and TRBJ2-7, with D unresolved. This CDR3 has 14 residues. Germline V CDR1 and CDR2: MNHEY, SVGAGI. Trimming removed 5 bases from V and 0 bases from J, with 11 bases in between. The CDR3 region has the DNA TGTGCCAGCAGTCGCCAACTTAGCTCCTACGAGCAGTACTTC. The encoded protein is CASSRQLSSYEQYF.

V is TRBV30 and J is TRBJ1-6; D remains unclear. CDR1 and CDR2 (germline): GTSNPN, SVGIG (reference sequence). With 2 bases removed from V and 2 bases from J, the gap between germline ends came to 7 bases. The CDR3 contains 14 residues. The CDR3 loop is CAWSSGPYNSPLHF. CDR3 in DNA: TGTGCCTGGAGTTCAGGCCCCTATAATTCACCCCTCCACTTT.

In DNA form, the CDR3 reads TGTGCCAGCAGCTCCTTGGAGGCGACCACAGATACGCAGTATTTT. This codes for CASSSLEATTDTQYF. The chain employs TRBV7-9 and TRBJ2-3, with D possibly matching TRBD2 (5 bases). Trimming pared 4 bases from V and 2 bases from J, leaving 13 bases between. Per the germline V gene, CDR1 is SEHNR and CDR2 is FQNEAQ (reference sequence). CDR3 length equals 15 residues.

The V call is TRBV29-1, the J call TRBJ2-4; either TRBD1 or TRBD2 may fit D (5 bases each). Germline-derived CDR1 and CDR2 are SQVTM and ANQGSEA. This CDR3 spans 12 amino acids. V lost 6 bases, J lost 13 bases, and 19 bases lay in between. The CDR3 sequence is CSVSRDLGEQYF. In DNA form, the CDR3 reads TGCAGCGTCTCCCGGGACCTGGGGGAGCAGTACTTC.

This clonotype has just one count. V is TRBV10-3 and J is TRBJ2-4; 7 bases agree with TRBD1. Near its end, the DNA agrees better with TRBJ2-7, so the J call may be wrong. Germline assignment: CDR1 ENHRY and CDR2 SYGVKD. The CDR3 sequence is 14 residues long. DNA for the CDR3: TGTGCCATCAGTGAGCGGAAAGGGGGCAGCGAGCAGTACTTC. It is translated as CAISERKGGSEQYF.

This clonotype was observed a few times. The chain joins TRBV20-1 to TRBJ1-5, with a weak D call TRBD1 (6 bases). The CDR3 consists of 17 residues. Trimming stripped 1 base from V and 0 bases from J, with 16 bases between. Germline lookup yields CDR1 DFQATT and CDR2 SNEGSKA (reference sequence). CDR3 in amino acids: CSARGVKDSISNQPQHF. In DNA form, the CDR3 reads TGCAGTGCTAGAGGTGTGAAGGACAGCATTAGCAATCAGCCCCAGCATTTT.

The chain has TRBV5-1 and TRBJ1-3; possibly TRBD1 for D (6 bases). From germline, CDR1 is SGHRS and CDR2 YFSETQ. V lost 4 bases, J lost 0 bases, and 11 bases lay in between. The CDR3 has 15 amino acids. The CDR3 reads CASSRGTSSGNTIYF. The DNA of the CDR3 is TGCGCCAGCAGCCGCGGGACAAGCTCTGGAAACACCATATATTTT.

This chain uses TRBV7-3 with TRBJ2-1, with D possibly matching TRBD1 (6 bases). The V and J ends lost 5 bases and 5 bases respectively, with 16 bases between them. CDR3 length: 15 residues. Germline CDR1 SGHTA, CDR2 FQGTGA. CDR3 sequence (DNA): TGTGCCAGCAGCAGCCGGGCACAGGGAAACAATGAGCAGTTCTTC. It encodes CASSSRAQGNNEQFF.